Detailed here is one T cell receptor (beta chain). Controls were age- and sex-matched healthy donors. The TEMRA cells underwent FACS enrichment, while the CD8+ and CD4+ T cells underwent negative isolation. V was pared by 4 bases and J by 2 bases, with 9 bases between. The CDR3 is made up of 14 amino acids. Germline assignment: CDR1 SQVTM and CDR2 ANQGSEA. RNA in amounts of roughly 0.45 to 1 ug was reverse transcribed with random hexamers. TCR beta CDR3 was amplified by immunoSEQ multiplex PCR. This amplification extended across 54 Vbeta and 13 Jbeta segments. TCRdb independently ran MiXCR on the immunoSEQ multiplex PCR reads; one entry per CDR3 protein. This sample has about 200,000 distinct CDR3 sequences, with 85% to 95% found just once. The sample belongs to a study of CD8 T cells in Susac syndrome.

Sequenced: CD4+ T cells from PBMCs. V usage is TRBV29-1 and J usage is TRBJ2-6; no reliable D call. The sequence was collected from a human donor in good health. The CDR3 region is CSVALYPGANVLTF. The CDR3 region has the DNA TGCAGCGTTGCCCTGTATCCTGGGGCCAACGTCCTGACTTTC. The full variable domain, completed using reference TRBV29-1 and TRBJ2-6, is SAVISQKPSRDICQRGTSLTIQCQVDSQVTMMFWYRQQPGQSLTLIATANQGSEATYESGFVIDKFPISRPNLTFSTLTVSNMSPEDSSIYLCSVALYPGANVLTFGAGSRLTVL.